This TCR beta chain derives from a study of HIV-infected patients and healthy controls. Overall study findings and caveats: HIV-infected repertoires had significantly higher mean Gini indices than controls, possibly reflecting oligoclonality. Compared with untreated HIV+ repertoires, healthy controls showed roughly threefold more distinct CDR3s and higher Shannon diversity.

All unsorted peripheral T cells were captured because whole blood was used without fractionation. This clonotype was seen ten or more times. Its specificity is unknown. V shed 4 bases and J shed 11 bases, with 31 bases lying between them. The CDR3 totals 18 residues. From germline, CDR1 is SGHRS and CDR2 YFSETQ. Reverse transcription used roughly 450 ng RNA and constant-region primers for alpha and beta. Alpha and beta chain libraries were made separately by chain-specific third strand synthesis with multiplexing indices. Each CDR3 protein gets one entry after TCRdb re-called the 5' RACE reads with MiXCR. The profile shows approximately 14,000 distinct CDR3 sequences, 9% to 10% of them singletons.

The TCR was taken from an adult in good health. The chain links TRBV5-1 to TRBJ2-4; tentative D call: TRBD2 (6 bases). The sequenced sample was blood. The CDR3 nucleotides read TGCGCCAGCAGCCAGGCCCTACAAACCTCACTAGCCCCCCCACTTCAGTACTTC. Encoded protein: CASSQALQTSLAPPLQYF.